The 24 T cell receptor beta chains below come from one sample, sequenced in a study of chemoradiotherapy in HPV16-positive cancers. Generated by immunoSEQ multiplex PCR, the TCRdb table keeps only in-frame clones and is missing some. Among around 15,000 clones listed, approximately 80% were seen once. This sample was obtained from a patient who underwent chemoradiotherapy. The receptors originated from a human donor with HPV-associated anogenital cancer.

The chain carries TRBV6-5 and TRBJ1-5; D call uncertain. The length of the CDR3 is 15 residues. The germline V gene encodes CDR1 MNHEY and CDR2 SVGAGI. V lost 4 bases, J lost 5 bases, and 15 bases lay in between. CDR3 nucleotides: TGTGCCAGCAGTTCCAGAAGGAGGGCCGATCAGCCCCAGCATTTT. Amino acids: CASSSRRRADQPQHF.

The rearrangement joins TRBV5-4 to TRBJ1-6; 8 bases align to TRBD1. CDR3 length equals 16 residues. Germline-derived CDR1 and CDR2 are SGHNT and YYREEE (reference sequence). The V gene end was trimmed by 4 bases and the J gene end by 6 bases; junction bases not matched to a gene: 9. DNA of the CDR3: TGTGCCAGCAGCACCGGGACAGGAAGTATTAATTCACCCCTCCACTTT. The encoded protein is CASSTGTGSINSPLHF.

The rearrangement joins TRBV28 to TRBJ2-1; TRBD2 aligns across 15 bases. With V trimmed by 6 bases and J by 0 bases, 3 bases remained unmatched. CDR1 and CDR2 (germline): MDHEN, SYDVKM. The CDR3 contains 17 residues. CDR3 region: CASSGTSGGSSYNEQFF. CDR3 DNA: TGTGCCAGCAGCGGGACTAGCGGGGGGAGCTCCTACAATGAGCAGTTCTTC.

About this clone: One junction end disagrees with the germline gene, perhaps due to a read error. The gene calls are TRBV2 and TRBJ2-1; 7 positions match TRBD2. CDR3 length: 15 residues. CDR1 and CDR2 from the germline V gene are SNHLY and FYNNEI. CDR3 nucleotide sequence: TGTGCCAGCAGTGAAAAGGGACTACAGACTAAGGCGAAGGTCTTC. It yields the protein CASSEKGLQTKAKVF.

This clone was seen a few times. The CDR3 reads CASSLGGGGLETQYF. CDR3 DNA: TGTGCCAGCAGCTTAGGCGGCGGGGGTCTGGAGACCCAGTACTTC. The V and J genes are TRBV7-2 and TRBJ2-5, with TRBD2 matching 7 bases. CDR1 is SGHTA, CDR2 FQGNSA, per germline. V was clipped by 1 base and J by 5 bases; unmatched bases: 7. The CDR3 covers 15 residues.

CDR3 amino acids: CASSQETASYGYTF. The CDR3 nucleotides are TGTGCCAGCAGCCAGGAGACAGCATCGTATGGCTACACCTTC. The chain has TRBV11-1 and TRBJ1-2; D perhaps matches TRBD1 (5 bases). The CDR3 runs 14 residues. The germline V gene encodes CDR1 SGHAT and CDR2 FQDESV (reference sequence). Trimming left V 5 bases short and J 5 bases short, with 15 bases between.

This chain joins TRBV14 and TRBJ1-5, with D perhaps TRBD1 (6 bases). The V and J ends lost 0 bases and 0 bases respectively, with 15 bases between them. Germline CDR1 reads SGHDN; CDR2 reads FVKESK. The CDR3 consists of 18 residues. The CDR3 DNA follows: TGTGCCAGCAGCCAAGATCCGGACAGATATTATAGCAATCAGCCCCAGCATTTT. Translating it yields CASSQDPDRYYSNQPQHF.

This chain connects TRBV18 to TRBJ1-3; no reliable D call. The CDR3 sequence is 15 residues long. Per germline, CDR1 KGHSH and CDR2 LQKENI. Trimming left V 4 bases short and J 0 bases short, with 10 bases between. The chain's CDR3 is CASSRLYDSGNTIYF. The CDR3 DNA reads TGTGCCAGCTCACGACTGTACGACTCTGGAAACACCATATATTTT. The whole variable domain, remainder taken from reference TRBV18 and TRBJ1-3, is NAGVMQNPRHLVRRRGQEARLRCSPMKGHSHVYWYRQLPEEGLKFMVYLQKENIIDESGMPKERFSAEFPKEGPSILRIQQVVRGDSAAYFCASSRLYDSGNTIYFGEGSWLTVV.

The rearrangement joins TRBV15 to TRBJ2-7, with D possibly TRBD2 on 5 matching bases. Trimming took 0 bases from V and 7 from J, leaving 7 bases between them. This CDR3 spans 12 amino acids. The germline V gene has CDR1 LNHNV and CDR2 YYDKDF (reference sequence). The CDR3, as DNA: TGTGCCACCAGCAGAGATTCGGGGGAGCAGTACTTC. Residues: CATSRDSGEQYF.

The chain recombines TRBV7-9 with TRBJ1-1; tentatively, D is TRBD1 (5 bases). V was pared by 5 bases and J by 3 bases, with 13 bases between. From germline, CDR1 is SEHNR and CDR2 FQNEAQ (reference sequence). This CDR3 comprises 14 residues. The CDR3 spells CASSPGQGDTEAFF. The CDR3, as DNA: TGTGCCAGCAGCCCGGGGCAGGGAGACACTGAAGCTTTCTTT.

The V call is TRBV7-2, the J call TRBJ2-7, with TRBD2 identical over 10 bases. V shed 5 bases and J 7 bases; nucleotides not matched to a gene: 5. CDR1 is SGHTA and CDR2 is FQGNSA in the germline V gene. The CDR3 is 13 residues long. The CDR3 DNA reads TGTGCCAGCAGCCTGACTAGCGGGTGGGAGCAGTACTTC. As protein: CASSLTSGWEQYF.

V and J are TRBV13 and TRBJ2-7; maybe TRBD1 (6 bases). Germline CDR1 PRHDT, CDR2 FYEKMQ (reference sequence). V lost 2 bases and J lost 7, with 12 bases in between. This CDR3 comprises 13 residues. The CDR3, as DNA: TGTGCCAGCAGCTTACAGGGGCACCTAGAGCAGTACTTC. Residues: CASSLQGHLEQYF.

The chain employs TRBV4-1 and TRBJ2-7; tentative D call: TRBD1 (8 bases). V lost 4 bases, J lost 4 bases, and 17 bases lay in between. The CDR3 length is 15 residues. CDR1 MGHRA and CDR2 YSYEKL come from the germline V gene. CDR3 DNA: TGCGCCAGCAGCCGCAAACAGGGGGAGGGTTACGAGCAGTACTTC. It is translated as CASSRKQGEGYEQYF.

The chain couples TRBV27 to TRBJ2-3; D tentatively fits TRBD1 or TRBD2 (5 bases each). Germline V gene sequence: CDR1 MNHEY, CDR2 SMNVEV (reference sequence). V lost 3 bases, J lost 12 bases, and 13 bases lay in between. CDR3 length equals 12 residues. The CDR3 here is CASSFTGTQQYF. The CDR3 bases are TGTGCCAGCAGTTTCACCGGGACGCAACAGTATTTT.

The rearrangement uses TRBV6-1 and TRBJ1-1; perhaps TRBD1 as D (5 bases). The V gene's germline CDR1 is MNHNS and CDR2 SASEGT. V gave up 2 bases and J gave up 3 bases, with 7 bases separating them. The CDR3 runs 13 residues. The CDR3 DNA is TGTGCCAGCAGTGAACAGGGTTACACTGAAGCTTTCTTT. This codes for CASSEQGYTEAFF.

The V gene is TRBV18, the J gene TRBJ2-5, with 10 bases matching TRBD2. The germline CDR1 and CDR2 sequences are KGHSH and LQKENI. The CDR3 runs to 16 residues. The trim removed 3 bases at V and 1 base at J, leaving 5 bases unmatched. The CDR3 spells CASSPTSGGVQETQYF. The CDR3, as DNA: TGTGCCAGCTCACCGACAAGCGGGGGGGTCCAAGAGACCCAGTACTTC.

The chain employs TRBV5-4 and TRBJ1-4, with TRBD1 matching over 9 bases. V gave up 10 bases and J gave up 6 bases; unmatched junction bases: 7. The germline V gene has CDR1 SGHNT and CDR2 YYREEE (reference sequence). This CDR3 region has 13 residues. This chain's CDR3 is CASKDRGDEKLFF. The CDR3 DNA follows: TGTGCCTCCAAGGACAGGGGTGATGAAAAACTGTTTTTT.

Only a few counts were recorded for this clone. The V gene is TRBV5-6, the J gene TRBJ1-2; no reliable D call. CDR3 size: 14 residues. CDR1 is SGHDT, CDR2 YYEEEE, per germline. V was trimmed by 0 bases and J by 7 bases, leaving 13 bases between them. Here the CDR3 DNA reads TGTGCCAGCAGCTTGGTCTGGCAGGAGGGTGGCTACACCTTC. Translated: CASSLVWQEGGYTF.

This rearrangement joins TRBV7-2 to TRBJ2-7, with 10 nucleotides matching TRBD2. CDR3 length: 15 residues. Germline CDR1 is SGHTA and CDR2 is FQGNSA. The V segment lost 5 bases and the J segment 2 bases; nucleotides outside the gene matches: 6. CDR3 DNA sequence: TGTGCCAGCAGCCCCGATAGCGGGGGGCCCTACGAGCAGTACTTC. The encoded protein is CASSPDSGGPYEQYF.

The chain recombines TRBV19 with TRBJ2-2; 7 positions match TRBD2. V trimming: 10 bases; J trimming: 1 base; junction bases outside the gene matches: 6. Germline CDR1 and CDR2: LNHDA and SQIVND (reference sequence). The CDR3 consists of 14 residues. CDR3: CATKAGRNTGELFF. CDR3 bases: TGTGCCACCAAAGCGGGGCGGAACACCGGGGAGCTGTTTTTT.

The V and J genes are TRBV7-9 and TRBJ1-6; possible D gene TRBD1, 6 bases. With 5 bases removed from V and 7 bases from J, the gap between germline ends came to 9 bases. CDR1 and CDR2 from the germline V gene are SEHNR and FQNEAQ (reference sequence). This CDR3 region has 13 residues. CDR3 protein: CASSPTGNSPLHF. In DNA, the CDR3 is TGTGCCAGCAGCCCAACAGGGAATTCACCCCTCCACTTT.

The V and J genes are TRBV19 and TRBJ2-7, with 8 bases lining up with TRBD1. The length of the CDR3 is 15 residues. Unmatched junction bases numbered 8, after V lost 5 bases and J lost 2 bases. Germline-derived CDR1 and CDR2 are LNHDA and SQIVND (reference sequence). DNA for the CDR3: TGTGCCAGTAGTGCCGGGGACAGGTCAACCTACGAGCAGTACTTC. It translates to CASSAGDRSTYEQYF. Variable domain in full (rest from reference TRBV19 and TRBJ2-7): DGGITQSPKYLFRKEGQNVTLSCEQNLNHDAMYWYRQDPGQGLRLIYYSQIVNDFQKGDIAEGYSVSREKKESFPLTVTSAQKNPTAFYLCASSAGDRSTYEQYFGPGTRLTVT.

The chain couples TRBV18 to TRBJ1-6, with 7 bases fitting TRBD1. This CDR3 contains 14 residues. CDR1 is KGHSH, CDR2 LQKENI, per germline. Trimming removed 6 bases from V and 3 bases from J; junction bases left unmatched: 2. The CDR3 DNA reads TGTGCCAGCTCTCGGGACAGCTATAATTCACCCCTCCACTTT. This translates into CASSRDSYNSPLHF.

This chain connects TRBV9 to TRBJ1-5, with D tentatively TRBD1 (5 bases). V lost 4 bases to trimming and J lost 3 bases, with 20 bases between them. The CDR3 is 17 amino acids. Per germline, CDR1 SGDLS and CDR2 YYNGEE. CDR3: CASSSGGGEGLNQPQHF. The CDR3, as DNA: TGTGCCAGCAGCTCCGGGGGAGGAGAGGGCCTCAATCAGCCCCAGCATTTT.